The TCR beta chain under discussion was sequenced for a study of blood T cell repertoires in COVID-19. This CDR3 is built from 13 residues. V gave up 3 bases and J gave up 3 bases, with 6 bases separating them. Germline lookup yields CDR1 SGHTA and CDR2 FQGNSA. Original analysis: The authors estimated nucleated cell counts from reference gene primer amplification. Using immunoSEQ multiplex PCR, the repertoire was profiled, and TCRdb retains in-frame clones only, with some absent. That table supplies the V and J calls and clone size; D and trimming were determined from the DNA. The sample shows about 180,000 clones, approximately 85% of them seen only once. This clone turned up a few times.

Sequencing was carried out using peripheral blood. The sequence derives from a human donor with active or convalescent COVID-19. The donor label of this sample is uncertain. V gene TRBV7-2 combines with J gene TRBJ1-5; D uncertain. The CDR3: CASSFGLNQPQHF. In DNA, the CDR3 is TGTGCCAGCAGCTTCGGTCTCAATCAGCCCCAGCATTTT.